A selection of T cell receptor beta chains follows, all from one sample in a study of cytotoxic CD8 clonotypes in ibrutinib-treated CLL. Repertoires were generated with immunoSEQ multiplex PCR, while TCRdb's copy carries only in-frame clones and drops some. The data show approximately 74,000 clones, 80% seen once. Sequences were derived from PBMCs, sampled at disease progression, from a patient treated with ibrutinib. These receptor sequences come from a human donor with chronic lymphocytic leukemia. Each CDR3 is given with its conserved first and last residue. Fields, in order: D gene, J gene, clone size, V gene, CDR3 DNA, CDR3 protein. D genes are given only for firm matches. Some rows mark clone size as missing; the rest say once, few, many or name a class of expanded clone.

NA,TRBJ1-3,NA,TRBV7-9,TGTGCCATCCCAGGGCGATCTGGAAACACCATATATTTT,CAIPGRSGNTIYF
NA,TRBJ2-2,NA,TRBV27,TGTGCCAGCAGTTTATTACAGGGCGGGGAGCTGTTTTTT,CASSLLQGGELFF
TRBD1,TRBJ2-2,NA,TRBV27,TGTGCCAGCAGTTACCTAGGGACAGAGAACACCGGGGAGCTGTTTTTT,CASSYLGTENTGELFF
TRBD2,TRBJ2-1,NA,TRBV7-6,TGTGCCAGCAGTACGACTAGCGGGAGATACAATGAGCAGTTCTTC,CASSTTSGRYNEQFF
TRBD2,TRBJ2-1,once,TRBV7-3,TGTGCCAGCAGGGTTACTAGCGGGAGTTACAATGAGCAGTTCTTC,CASRVTSGSYNEQFF
NA,TRBJ2-3,NA,TRBV2,TGTGCCATTATAGATCGGAGCACAGATACGCAGTATTTT,CAIIDRSTDTQYF
NA,TRBJ2-1,NA,TRBV6-6,TGTGCCAGCAGATCCATTACCAGCGGCTCCTACAATGAGCAGTTCTTC,CASRSITSGSYNEQFF
NA,TRBJ1-2,NA,TRBV2,TGTGCCAGCAGTGTCCTGCGGACCGGGGGCTACACCTTC,CASSVLRTGGYTF
NA,TRBJ2-3,NA,TRBV4-1,TGCGCCAGCAGCCAAGTTAATACGCAGTATTTT,CASSQVNTQYF
TRBD1,TRBJ2-3,NA,TRBV5-1,TGCGCCAGCAGCCCGGCTAGGGGGCGCTTAGATACGCAGTATTTT,CASSPARGRLDTQYF
NA,TRBJ2-7,NA,TRBV30,TGTGCCTACGCCGGGGGGCCCTACGAGCAGTACTTC,CAYAGGPYEQYF
NA,TRBJ2-1,NA,TRBV6-5,TGTGCCAGCAGCGCCGGGGGGCCCAATGAGCAGTTCTTC,CASSAGGPNEQFF
NA,TRBJ1-1,NA,TRBV2,TGTGCCAGCAGCGGTGTTAGGGACACTGAAGCTTTCTTT,CASSGVRDTEAFF
NA,TRBJ1-5,once,TRBV6-5,TGTGCCAGCAGTGAAGGGGACCAGCCCCAGCATTTT,CASSEGDQPQHF
NA,TRBJ1-2,NA,TRBV28,TGTGCCAGCAGTTTAAAGGCGGGGAATGGCTACACCTTC,CASSLKAGNGYTF
TRBD2,TRBJ2-7,NA,TRBV13,TGTGCCAGCAGGTCCCCGGGGGGCGAGCAGTACTTC,CASRSPGGEQYF
TRBD2,TRBJ2-1,once,TRBV19,TGTGCCAGTAGTGCGGTGCTCGGGACTAGCGGTCTCTACAATGAGCAGTTCTTC,CASSAVLGTSGLYNEQFF
NA,TRBJ2-1,NA,TRBV18,TGTGCCAGCTCGCAGGATCAGCAAAATGAGCAGTTCTTC,CASSQDQQNEQFF
NA,TRBJ1-5,NA,TRBV6-6,TGTGCCAGCAGCCCCGGGAACATCAATCAGCCCCAGCATTTT,CASSPGNINQPQHF
NA,TRBJ2-7,few,TRBV28,TGTGCCAGCAGTTTATTTGGCGAGCAGTACTTC,CASSLFGEQYF
NA,TRBJ1-3,NA,TRBV5-1,TGCGCCAGCAGCTTGTTGGCAGACCCTGCTGGAAACACCATATATTTT,CASSLLADPAGNTIYF
TRBD2,TRBJ2-7,NA,TRBV7-2,TGTGCCAGCAGCCCACCCGGGGGGGAGCAGTACTTC,CASSPPGGEQYF
TRBD2,TRBJ2-7,NA,TRBV2,TGTGCCAGCAGTGAAGGACTAGCGGAACGTCGCGAGCAGTACTTC,CASSEGLAERREQYF
NA,TRBJ1-2,NA,TRBV5-1,TGCGCCAGCAGCCCGTCCGGGGGCGCTGGCTACACCTTC,CASSPSGGAGYTF
NA,TRBJ1-4,NA,TRBV5-8,TGTGCCAGCAGCTTGGGCCAGGGGACTACAAATGAAAAACTGTTTTTT,CASSLGQGTTNEKLFF
TRBD2,TRBJ2-1,NA,TRBV5-1,TGCGCCAGCTGGGAGCGGGAGGGCCGGAATGAGCAGTTCTTC,CASWEREGRNEQFF
TRBD1,TRBJ2-1,NA,TRBV27,TGTGCCAGCAGTTTATGGGACAGGGGACAAGTCTCCCAATCTTTCAATGAGCAGTTCTTC,CASSLWDRGQVSQSFNEQFF
NA,TRBJ1-5,once,TRBV27,TGTGCCATTCGTGGCGGGGCGTTAAAGAGCAATCAGCCCCAGCATTTT,CAIRGGALKSNQPQHF
NA,TRBJ2-7,NA,TRBV2,TGTGCCAGCAGGACGTTGGGGTACGAGCAGTACTTC,CASRTLGYEQYF
NA,TRBJ1-2,NA,TRBV7-9,TGTGCCAGCAGCTTATTAGACACCGATGGCTACACCTTC,CASSLLDTDGYTF
NA,TRBJ1-6,NA,TRBV18,TGTGCCAGCTCGCAGACAGGTTATAATTCACCCCTCCACTTT,CASSQTGYNSPLHF
NA,TRBJ1-1,once,TRBV5-1,TGCGCCAGCAGCTTGGGCCGCTCAACTGGCACTGAAGCTTTCTTT,CASSLGRSTGTEAFF
NA,TRBJ1-1,NA,TRBV5-1,TGCGCCAGCAGCCTGGCTGGGTACACTGAAGCTTTCTTT,CASSLAGYTEAFF
TRBD2,TRBJ2-7,once,TRBV11-2,TGTGCCAGCAAAGAAAAGCGGGGGGATTATCCCTACGAGCAGTACTTC,CASKEKRGDYPYEQYF
NA,TRBJ1-1,NA,TRBV29-1,TGCAGCGTTGATAGGGCGGCTGAAGCTTTCTTT,CSVDRAAEAFF
NA,TRBJ2-7,NA,TRBV30,TGTGCCTGGAGTGTACTGGCCTACGAGCAGTACTTC,CAWSVLAYEQYF
NA,TRBJ2-7,NA,TRBV30,TGTGCCTGGAGTCCTTTGATCACGGGGGAGCAGTACTTC,CAWSPLITGEQYF
NA,TRBJ2-2,NA,TRBV27,TGTGCCAGCAGTTTTCGAGGGATTGAAACCGGGGAGCTGTTTTTT,CASSFRGIETGELFF
NA,TRBJ1-1,NA,TRBV12-5,TGTGCTAGTGGTTTGGACACTGAAGCTTTCTTT,CASGLDTEAFF
TRBD2,TRBJ2-7,NA,TRBV27,TGTGCCAGCAGCCGACGGCGGGGGGGGCCATACGAGCAGTACTTC,CASSRRRGGPYEQYF
TRBD2,TRBJ2-2,NA,TRBV6-5,TGTGCCAGCACCCCGACTAGCGGGAGAACCGGGGAGCTGTTTTTT,CASTPTSGRTGELFF